This TCR beta chain was captured by sequencing in a study of cytomegalovirus exposure and HLA in healthy donors. Study in general: The early release's HLA-typed donors yielded about 85 million unique TCRs.

V lost 4 bases, J lost 3 bases, and 10 bases lay in between. The CDR3 covers 14 residues. Per the germline V gene, CDR1 is SGHNT and CDR2 is YYREEE (reference sequence). The primer mix had 60 Vbeta and 13 Jbeta primers. The method was immunoSEQ multiplex PCR; TCRdb's version includes in-frame clones alone and lacks a portion of them. The table lists 140,000 to 150,000 clones, just under 70% of them singletons, with approximately 4.2% in the top ten. This clone was picked up a small number of times. This sequence originates from a man in his 60s in good health and CMV-seronegative. The gene calls are TRBV5-4 and TRBJ1-4; D ambiguous. The sequenced sample was PBMCs. CDR3 bases: TGTGCCAGCAGCCGGGGTGGTGCTAATGAAAAACTGTTTTTT. Translating it yields CASSRGGANEKLFF.